These 3 T cell receptor beta chains were all obtained from the same sample, sequenced in a study of blood T cell repertoires in COVID-19. Repertoires were generated with immunoSEQ multiplex PCR, while TCRdb's copy carries only in-frame clones and drops some. The table records tens of thousands of clones, roughly 86% of them present only once. Input material: peripheral blood. All receptors come from a man in his forties or fifties with COVID-19, enrolled during active disease.

V is TRBV6-2 or TRBV6-3 and J is TRBJ2-1, with 10 bases that match TRBD1. The CDR3 loop spans 16 amino acids. Per the germline V gene, CDR1 is MNHEY and CDR2 is SVGEGT. The junction had 7 bases not matched to a gene; V was cut back by 2 bases and J by 6 bases. Written as DNA, the CDR3 is TGTGCCAGCAGTTACAACCCGGGACAGGGGACCAATGAGCAGTTCTTC. This codes for CASSYNPGQGTNEQFF.

This clone occurred once. The rearrangement links TRBV28 to TRBJ2-7, with D unclear. Deletions cut 4 bases from V and 4 bases from J, with 8 bases between. The CDR3 covers 12 residues. Germline CDR1 and CDR2: MDHEN and SYDVKM. The CDR3 is CASSSTVYEQYF. The CDR3 coding sequence is TGTGCCAGCAGTTCTACAGTTTACGAGCAGTACTTC.

The rearrangement joins TRBV12-3 or TRBV12-4 to TRBJ2-1, with unresolved D. The CDR3 runs to 11 residues. V lost 6 bases and J 10 bases, leaving 10 bases between the germline ends. The CDR3 bases are TGTGCCAGCAGCCTCAGTCGAGAGCAGTTCTTC. Protein sequence: CASSLSREQFF.